The rows below give T cell receptor beta chains drawn from one sample of a study of cytomegalovirus exposure and HLA in healthy donors. Measured with immunoSEQ multiplex PCR; TCRdb has only the in-frame clones, and not every one. The repertoire holds roughly 150,000 clones, with around 80% as singletons. The sequencing sample was made of PBMCs. All receptors come from a woman between 40 and 50 years old in good health and CMV-seronegative. Each CDR3 is given with its conserved first and last residue. The order of the fields is CDR3 protein, CDR3 DNA, J gene, clone size, D gene, V gene. D genes are given only for firm matches. Size tells how often a clone was seen (once, few, many) or the class of an expanded clone, and some rows leave it out.

CASSVERGFNSGNTIYF | TGTGCCAGCAGCGTAGAGAGGGGGTTCAACTCTGGAAACACCATATATTTT | TRBJ1-3 | - | - | TRBV9
CASTPGSGTGELFF | TGTGCCAGCACACCGGGGTCGGGCACCGGGGAGCTGTTTTTT | TRBJ2-2 | - | - | TRBV27
CASSPWGGVDQPQHF | TGTGCCAGCTCACCCTGGGGGGGAGTGGATCAGCCCCAGCATTTT | TRBJ1-5 | - | - | TRBV18
CASSLAWGAYEQYF | TGCGCCAGCAGCTTGGCGTGGGGAGCCTACGAGCAGTACTTC | TRBJ2-7 | few | - | TRBV5-1
CASSIYWGGSSYNEQFF | TGTGCCAGTAGTATTTATTGGGGCGGGAGCTCCTACAATGAGCAGTTCTTC | TRBJ2-1 | - | TRBD2 | TRBV19
CASSTAGQGVFQSGYTF | TGTGCCAGCAGCACAGCGGGACAGGGTGTGTTTCAATCCGGCTACACCTTC | TRBJ1-2 | once | TRBD1 | TRBV9
CSAGLAGGQYF | TGCAGTGCTGGACTAGCGGGGGGGCAGTATTTT | TRBJ2-3 | - | TRBD2 | TRBV20-1
CASSPTGGNQPQHF | TGTGCCAGCAGCCCCACAGGGGGCAATCAGCCCCAGCATTTT | TRBJ1-5 | - | TRBD1 | TRBV7-6
CASSIRGARTYEQYF | TGTGCCAGTAGTATCCGGGGGGCCAGGACCTACGAGCAGTACTTC | TRBJ2-7 | - | - | TRBV19
CASNRDSAYEQYF | TGTGCCAGCAATAGGGACTCAGCCTACGAGCAGTACTTC | TRBJ2-7 | - | - | TRBV6-1
CASSGGQQAYGYTF | TGTGCCAGCAGCGGGGGACAGCAGGCTTATGGCTACACCTTC | TRBJ1-2 | - | TRBD1 | TRBV5-4
CASSLGGSHYEQYF | TGTGCCAGCAGCTTGGGAGGGTCTCACTACGAGCAGTACTTC | TRBJ2-7 | - | - | TRBV5-6
CASSLFGGRATNEKLFF | TGTGCCAGCAGTTTATTTGGGGGCAGGGCAACTAATGAAAAACTGTTTTTT | TRBJ1-4 | - | - | TRBV28
CASSPGLGETQYF | TGCGCCAGCAGCCCAGGACTAGGAGAGACCCAGTACTTC | TRBJ2-5 | once | TRBD2 | TRBV4-1
CASSDRGSYEQYF | TGTGCCAGTAGTGATCGGGGCTCCTACGAGCAGTACTTC | TRBJ2-7 | - | - | TRBV19
CASSLGGGSGANVLTF | TGTGCCAGCAGCTTGGGCGGTGGCTCTGGGGCCAACGTCCTGACTTTC | TRBJ2-6 | - | - | TRBV5-4
CASTRTGLGEKLFF | TGTGCCAGCACCCGGACAGGGCTGGGTGAAAAACTGTTTTTT | TRBJ1-4 | - | TRBD1 | TRBV5-6
CACWDRLNTEAFF | TGTGCCTGTTGGGACAGATTGAACACTGAAGCTTTCTTT | TRBJ1-1 | once | TRBD1 | TRBV30
CASSTQGAADTQYF | TGTGCCAGCTCAACACAGGGGGCCGCAGATACGCAGTATTTT | TRBJ2-3 | - | TRBD1 | TRBV18
CASSQDRGDYEQYF | TGTGCCAGCAGCCAGGACAGGGGAGACTACGAGCAGTACTTC | TRBJ2-7 | - | TRBD1 | TRBV14
CAWSWRGTTDTQYF | TGTGCCTGGAGTTGGCGGGGCACCACAGATACGCAGTATTTT | TRBJ2-3 | - | - | TRBV30
CANSAAIYNEQFF | TGTGCCAACAGTGCAGCTATCTACAATGAGCAGTTCTTC | TRBJ2-1 | - | - | TRBV6-1
CASSLGTSGAEQFF | TGTGCCAGCAGCTTAGGGACTAGCGGGGCTGAGCAGTTCTTC | TRBJ2-1 | - | TRBD2 | TRBV7-3
CASDDRGLGEKLFF | TGTGCCAGCGACGACAGGGGGCTTGGTGAAAAACTGTTTTTT | TRBJ1-4 | - | TRBD1 | TRBV28
CASSLGLAEQYF | TGTGCCAGCAGCTTAGGTCTAGCCGAGCAGTACTTC | TRBJ2-7 | - | - | TRBV7-2
CASSLIGAGNTIYF | TGTGCCAGCAGCTTGATAGGGGCCGGAAACACCATATATTTT | TRBJ1-3 | few | - | TRBV11-2
CASSPNGQGPETQYF | TGTGCCAGCAGCCCGAATGGACAGGGGCCGGAGACCCAGTACTTC | TRBJ2-5 | - | TRBD1 | TRBV11-1